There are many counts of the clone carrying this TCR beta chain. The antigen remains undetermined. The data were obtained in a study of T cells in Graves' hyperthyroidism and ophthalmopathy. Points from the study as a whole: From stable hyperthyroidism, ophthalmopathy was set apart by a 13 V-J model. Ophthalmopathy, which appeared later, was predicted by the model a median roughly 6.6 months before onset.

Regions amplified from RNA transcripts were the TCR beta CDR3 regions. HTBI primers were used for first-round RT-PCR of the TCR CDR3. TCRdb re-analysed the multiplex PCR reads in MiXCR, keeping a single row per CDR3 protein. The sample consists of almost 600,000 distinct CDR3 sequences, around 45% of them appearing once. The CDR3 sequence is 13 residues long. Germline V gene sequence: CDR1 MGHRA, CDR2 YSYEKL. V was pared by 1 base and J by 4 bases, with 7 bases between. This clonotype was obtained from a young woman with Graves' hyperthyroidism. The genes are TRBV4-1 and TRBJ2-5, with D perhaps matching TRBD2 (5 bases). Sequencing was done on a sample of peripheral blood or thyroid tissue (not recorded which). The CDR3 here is CASSQVGGETQYF. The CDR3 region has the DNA TGCGCCAGCAGCCAAGTTGGAGGAGAGACCCAGTACTTC.